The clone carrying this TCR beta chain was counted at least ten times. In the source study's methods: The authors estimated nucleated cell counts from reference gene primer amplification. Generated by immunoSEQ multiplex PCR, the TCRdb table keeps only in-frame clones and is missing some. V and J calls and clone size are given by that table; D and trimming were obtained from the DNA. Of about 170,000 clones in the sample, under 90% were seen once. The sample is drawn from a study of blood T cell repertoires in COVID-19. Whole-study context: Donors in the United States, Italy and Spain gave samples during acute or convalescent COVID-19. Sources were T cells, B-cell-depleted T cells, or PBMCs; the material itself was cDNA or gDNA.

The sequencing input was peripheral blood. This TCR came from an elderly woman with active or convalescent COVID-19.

Here the CDR3 reads CASSLGTSANTGELFF. Written as DNA, the CDR3 is TGTGCCAGCAGCCTAGGGACTAGCGCGAACACCGGGGAGCTGTTTTTT. The chain recombines TRBV3-1 (or the pseudogene TRBV3-2) with TRBJ2-2; 10 positions match TRBD2. Germline lookup yields CDR1 LGHDT and CDR2 YNNKEL (reference sequence). The CDR3 is 16 amino acids. V lost 4 bases, J lost 0 bases, and 2 bases stayed unmatched.